The sequence of this T cell receptor (beta chain) was determined in a study of OX40 agonist ivuxolimab in advanced cancers. Study background: Dose-escalation subjects each had hepatocellular carcinoma, melanoma, renal cell or head and neck cancer.

The data were produced by immunoSEQ multiplex PCR, yet TCRdb's version contains in-frame clones alone and is incomplete. Of under 65,000 clones detected, more than 80% appear once; the ten largest clones hold approximately 10%. As regards this clone: Its antigen is not identified.

In germline, CDR1 is SQVTM, CDR2 ANQGSEA. The J segment lost 5 bases and the V segment lost 2 bases, leaving 13 bases of the junction unmatched. The CDR3 is made up of 17 amino acids. People who had autoimmune disease history or systemic immunosuppression were excluded. Study-level results: The expanded peripheral T cells' antigen specificity was not determined. In general, CD8+ T cells held more expanded clones than CD4+ did, on average.

The genes are TRBV29-1 and TRBJ1-1, with 11 bases matching TRBD1. The TCR comes from an adult with an advanced solid tumor such as melanoma, head and neck, liver or kidney cancer. Sequencing was performed on CD4+ or CD8+ T cells sorted from blood, taken in a trial of the OX40 agonist ivuxolimab. CDR3 sequence reads: CSVESRDRGFLRTEAFF. The CDR3 DNA reads TGCAGCGTTGAATCACGGGACAGGGGGTTTTTAAGGACTGAAGCTTTCTTT.